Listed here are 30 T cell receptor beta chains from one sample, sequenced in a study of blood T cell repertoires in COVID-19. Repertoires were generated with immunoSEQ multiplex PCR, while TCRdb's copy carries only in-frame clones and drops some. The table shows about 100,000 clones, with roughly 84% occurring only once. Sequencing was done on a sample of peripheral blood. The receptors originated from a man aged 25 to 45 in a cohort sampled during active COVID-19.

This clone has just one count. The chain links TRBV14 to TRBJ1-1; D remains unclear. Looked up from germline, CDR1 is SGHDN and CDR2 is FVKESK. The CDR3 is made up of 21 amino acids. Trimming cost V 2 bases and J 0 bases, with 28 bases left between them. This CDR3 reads CASSQSSGKFFPPTMNTEAFF. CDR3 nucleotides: TGTGCCAGCAGCCAAAGTTCCGGGAAATTCTTCCCCCCTACCATGAACACTGAAGCTTTCTTT. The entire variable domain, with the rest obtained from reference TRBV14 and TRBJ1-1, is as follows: EAGVTQFPSHSVIEKGQTVTLRCDPISGHDNLYWYRRVMGKEIKFLLHFVKESKQDESGMPNNRFLAERTGGTYSTLKVQPAELEDSGVYFCASSQSSGKFFPPTMNTEAFFGQGTRLTVV.

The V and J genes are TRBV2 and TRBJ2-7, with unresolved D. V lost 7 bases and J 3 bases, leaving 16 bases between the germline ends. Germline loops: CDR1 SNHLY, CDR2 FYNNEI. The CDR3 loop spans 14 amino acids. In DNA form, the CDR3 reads TGTGCCAGCACTAACAGTGACGCTCTCTACGAGCAGTACTTC. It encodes CASTNSDALYEQYF.

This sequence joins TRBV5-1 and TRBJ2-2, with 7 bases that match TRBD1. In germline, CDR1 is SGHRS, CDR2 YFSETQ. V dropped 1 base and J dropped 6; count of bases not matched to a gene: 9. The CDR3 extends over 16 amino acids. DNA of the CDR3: TGCGCCAGCAGCTTGCAGGGTCCCAGGGGGTCCGGGGAGCTGTTTTTT. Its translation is CASSLQGPRGSGELFF.

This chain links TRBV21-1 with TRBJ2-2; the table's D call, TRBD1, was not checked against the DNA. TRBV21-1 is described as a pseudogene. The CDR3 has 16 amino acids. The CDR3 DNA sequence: TGTGCCAGCAAGTCCGTCCCGACAGGCGCCACCGGGGAGCTGTTTTTT. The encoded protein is CASKSVPTGATGELFF.

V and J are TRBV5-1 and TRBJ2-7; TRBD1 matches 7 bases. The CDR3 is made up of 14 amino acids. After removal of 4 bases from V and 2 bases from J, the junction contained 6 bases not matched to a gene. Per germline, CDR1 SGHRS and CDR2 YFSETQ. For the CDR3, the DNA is TGCGCCAGCAGCACGTCTACAGGGGCCTACGAGCAGTACTTC. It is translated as CASSTSTGAYEQYF.

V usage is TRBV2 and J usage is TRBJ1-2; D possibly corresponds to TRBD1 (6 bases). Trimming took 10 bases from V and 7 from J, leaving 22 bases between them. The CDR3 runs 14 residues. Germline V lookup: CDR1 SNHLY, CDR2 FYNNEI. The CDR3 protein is CAISGRPGESGYTF. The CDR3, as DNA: TGTGCCATCTCCGGCCGACCAGGGGAATCTGGCTACACCTTC. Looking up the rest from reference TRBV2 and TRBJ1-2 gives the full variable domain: EPEVTQTPSHQVTQMGQEVILRCVPISNHLYFYWYRQILGQKVEFLVSFYNNEISEKSEIFDDQFSVERPDGSNFTLKIRSTKLEDSAMYFCAISGRPGESGYTFGSGTRLTVV.

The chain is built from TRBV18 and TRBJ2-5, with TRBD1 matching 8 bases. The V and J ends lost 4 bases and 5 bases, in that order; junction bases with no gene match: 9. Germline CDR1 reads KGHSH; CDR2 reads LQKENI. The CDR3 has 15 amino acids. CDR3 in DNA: TGTGCCAGCTCACACACGGGACAGGCCTCGGAGACCCAGTACTTC. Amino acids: CASSHTGQASETQYF.

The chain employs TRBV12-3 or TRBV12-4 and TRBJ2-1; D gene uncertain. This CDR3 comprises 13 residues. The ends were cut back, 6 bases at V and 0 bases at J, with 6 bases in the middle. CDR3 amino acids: CASSRSSYNEQFF. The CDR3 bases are TGTGCCAGCAGCCGTAGCTCCTACAATGAGCAGTTCTTC.

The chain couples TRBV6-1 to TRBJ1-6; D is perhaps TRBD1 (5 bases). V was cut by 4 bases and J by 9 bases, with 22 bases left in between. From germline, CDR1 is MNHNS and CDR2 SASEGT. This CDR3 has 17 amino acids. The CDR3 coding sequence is TGTGCCAGCAGTGCTTCACGGGGACTCCTCCTCGGTTCACCCCTCCACTTT. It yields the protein CASSASRGLLLGSPLHF.

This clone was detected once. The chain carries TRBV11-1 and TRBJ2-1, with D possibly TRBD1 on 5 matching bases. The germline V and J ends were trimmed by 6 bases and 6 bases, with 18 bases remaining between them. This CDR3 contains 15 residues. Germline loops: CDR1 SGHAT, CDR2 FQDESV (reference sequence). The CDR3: CASRADSFRFNEQFF. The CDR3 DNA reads TGTGCCAGCAGGGCTGACAGCTTTAGGTTCAATGAGCAGTTCTTC.

CDR3 amino acids: CASSLHGRGDSPLHF. CDR3 in DNA: TGTGCCAGCAGCTTACACGGCAGGGGTGATTCACCCCTCCACTTT. The genes are TRBV7-9 and TRBJ1-6, with D tentatively TRBD1 (6 bases). The CDR3 loop spans 15 amino acids. Deletions cut 2 bases from V and 8 bases from J, with 13 bases between. Per germline, CDR1 SEHNR and CDR2 FQNEAQ (reference sequence).

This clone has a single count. CDR3 coding DNA: TGTGCCATCAGAGCCGGGACACTCTATGGCTACACCTTC. Translating gives CAIRAGTLYGYTF. The chain uses TRBV10-3 and TRBJ1-2; possibly TRBD1 for D (6 bases). CDR3 size: 13 residues. V shed 6 bases and J shed 4 bases, with 12 bases lying between them. Looked up from germline, CDR1 is ENHRY and CDR2 is SYGVKD.

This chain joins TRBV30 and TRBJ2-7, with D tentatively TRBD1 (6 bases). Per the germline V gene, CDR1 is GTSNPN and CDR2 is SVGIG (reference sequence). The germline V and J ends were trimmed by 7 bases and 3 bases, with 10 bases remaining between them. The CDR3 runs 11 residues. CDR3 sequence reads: CASSDSYEQYF. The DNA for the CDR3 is TGTGCCTCCTCGGACAGCTACGAGCAGTACTTC.

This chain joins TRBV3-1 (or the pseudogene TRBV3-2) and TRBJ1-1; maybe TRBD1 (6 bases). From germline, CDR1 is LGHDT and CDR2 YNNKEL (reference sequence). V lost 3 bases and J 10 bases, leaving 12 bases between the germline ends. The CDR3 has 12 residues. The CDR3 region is CASSQTIGGAFF. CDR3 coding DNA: TGTGCCAGCAGCCAGACGATAGGGGGAGCTTTCTTT.

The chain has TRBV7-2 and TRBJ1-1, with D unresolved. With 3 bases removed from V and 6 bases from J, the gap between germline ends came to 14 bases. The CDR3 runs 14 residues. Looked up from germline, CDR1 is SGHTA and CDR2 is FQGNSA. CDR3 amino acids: CASSLVVVPPEAFF. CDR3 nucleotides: TGTGCCAGCAGCTTGGTAGTGGTGCCTCCTGAAGCTTTCTTT.

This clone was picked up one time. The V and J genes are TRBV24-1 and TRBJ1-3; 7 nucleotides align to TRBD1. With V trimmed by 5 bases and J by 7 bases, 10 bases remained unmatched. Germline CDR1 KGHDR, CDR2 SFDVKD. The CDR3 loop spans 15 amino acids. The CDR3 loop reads CATSALLTGANTIYF. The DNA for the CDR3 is TGTGCCACCAGTGCCTTATTAACAGGGGCGAACACCATATATTTT.

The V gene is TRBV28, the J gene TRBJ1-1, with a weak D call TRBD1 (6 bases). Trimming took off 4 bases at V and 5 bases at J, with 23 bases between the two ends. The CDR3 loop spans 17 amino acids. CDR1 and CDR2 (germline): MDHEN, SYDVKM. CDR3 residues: CASSSEQPIRGLTEAFF. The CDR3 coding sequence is TGTGCCAGCAGTTCCGAACAACCGATCAGGGGCCTGACTGAAGCTTTCTTT.

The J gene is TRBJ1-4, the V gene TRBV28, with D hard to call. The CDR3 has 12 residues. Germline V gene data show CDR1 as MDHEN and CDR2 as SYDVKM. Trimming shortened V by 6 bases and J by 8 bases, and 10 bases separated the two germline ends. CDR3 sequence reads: CASRQRTEKLFF. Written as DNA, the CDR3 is TGTGCCAGCAGGCAGCGAACCGAAAAACTGTTTTTT.

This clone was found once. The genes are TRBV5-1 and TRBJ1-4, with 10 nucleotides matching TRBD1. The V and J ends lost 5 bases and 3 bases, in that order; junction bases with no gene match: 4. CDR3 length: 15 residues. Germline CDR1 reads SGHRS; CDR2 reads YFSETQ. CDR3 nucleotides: TGCGCCAGCAGAACAGGACAGGGGGCTAATGAAAAACTGTTTTTT. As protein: CASRTGQGANEKLFF.

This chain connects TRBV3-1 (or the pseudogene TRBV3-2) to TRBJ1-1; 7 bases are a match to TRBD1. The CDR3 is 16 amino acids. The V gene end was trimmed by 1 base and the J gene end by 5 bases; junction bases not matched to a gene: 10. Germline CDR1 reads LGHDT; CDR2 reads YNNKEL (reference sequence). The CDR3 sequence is CASSQVWDSSGTEAFF. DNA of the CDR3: TGTGCCAGCAGCCAAGTCTGGGACAGTTCGGGGACTGAAGCTTTCTTT.

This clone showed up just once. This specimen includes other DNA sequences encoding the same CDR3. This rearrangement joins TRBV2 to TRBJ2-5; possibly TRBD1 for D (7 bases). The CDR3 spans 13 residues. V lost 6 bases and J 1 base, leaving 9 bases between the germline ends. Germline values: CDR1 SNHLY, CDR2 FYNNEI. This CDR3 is CASRRDSQETQYF. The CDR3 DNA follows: TGTGCCAGCAGGCGGGACAGCCAAGAGACCCAGTACTTC.

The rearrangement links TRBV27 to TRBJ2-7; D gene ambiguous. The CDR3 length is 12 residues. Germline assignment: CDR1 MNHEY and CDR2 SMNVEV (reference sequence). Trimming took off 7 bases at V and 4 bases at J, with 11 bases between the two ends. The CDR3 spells CASMTNRYEQYF. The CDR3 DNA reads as TGTGCCAGCATGACAAATCGGTACGAGCAGTACTTC.

The CDR3 region has the DNA TGCAGCGTCGCGGTTGGACAGGGGATAACAGATACGCAGTATTTT. This sequence encodes CSVAVGQGITDTQYF. This chain connects TRBV29-1 to TRBJ2-3; 9 nucleotides match TRBD1. The germline CDR1 and CDR2 sequences are SQVTM and ANQGSEA. This CDR3 has 15 amino acids. Losses at the gene ends were 6 bases for V and 3 bases for J; bases not matched to a gene: 10.

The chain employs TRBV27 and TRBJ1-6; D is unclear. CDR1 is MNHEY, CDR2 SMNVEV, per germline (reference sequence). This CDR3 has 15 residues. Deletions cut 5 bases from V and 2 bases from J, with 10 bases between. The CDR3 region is CASSEGSPYNSPLHF. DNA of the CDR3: TGTGCCAGCAGTGAGGGAAGCCCCTATAATTCACCCCTCCACTTT.

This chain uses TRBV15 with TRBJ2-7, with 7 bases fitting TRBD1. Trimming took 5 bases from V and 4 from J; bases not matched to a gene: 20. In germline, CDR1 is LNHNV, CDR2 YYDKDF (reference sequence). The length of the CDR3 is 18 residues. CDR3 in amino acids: CATSSTSTHRGVPYEQYF. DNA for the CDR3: TGTGCCACCAGCTCGACCTCTACACACAGGGGAGTCCCTTACGAGCAGTACTTC.

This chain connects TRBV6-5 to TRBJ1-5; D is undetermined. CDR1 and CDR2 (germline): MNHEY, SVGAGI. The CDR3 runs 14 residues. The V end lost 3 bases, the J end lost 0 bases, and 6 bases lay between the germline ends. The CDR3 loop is CASSYSYSNQPQHF. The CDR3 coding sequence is TGTGCCAGCAGTTATTCTTATAGCAATCAGCCCCAGCATTTT.

The CDR3 is CATSEQGGTDTQYF. Here the CDR3 DNA reads TGTGCCACCAGTGAGCAGGGGGGTACAGATACGCAGTATTTT. V and J are TRBV24-1 and TRBJ2-3, with D maybe TRBD1 (7 bases). CDR3 length equals 14 residues. Germline CDR1 KGHDR, CDR2 SFDVKD. Trimming pared 4 bases from V and 3 bases from J, leaving 10 bases between.

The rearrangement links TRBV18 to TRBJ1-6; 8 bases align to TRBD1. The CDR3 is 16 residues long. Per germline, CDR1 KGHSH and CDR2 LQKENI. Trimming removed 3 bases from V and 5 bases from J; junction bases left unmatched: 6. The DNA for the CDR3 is TGTGCCAGCTCACCGACTACAGGGGGGAATAATTCACCCCTCCACTTT. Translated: CASSPTTGGNNSPLHF.

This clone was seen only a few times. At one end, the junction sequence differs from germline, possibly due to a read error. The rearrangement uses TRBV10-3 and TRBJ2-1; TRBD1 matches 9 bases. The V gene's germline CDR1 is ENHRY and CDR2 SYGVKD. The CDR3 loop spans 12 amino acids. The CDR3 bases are TGTGCCATCAGTGATTCGGGACAGGGACCTATCTTC. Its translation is CAISDSGQGPIF.

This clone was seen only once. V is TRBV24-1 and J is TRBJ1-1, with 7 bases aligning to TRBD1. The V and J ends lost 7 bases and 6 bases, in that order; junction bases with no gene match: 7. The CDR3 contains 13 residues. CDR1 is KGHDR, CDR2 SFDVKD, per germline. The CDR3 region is CATSRQGGSEAFF. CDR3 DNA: TGTGCCACCAGCCGACAGGGCGGTTCTGAAGCTTTCTTT.